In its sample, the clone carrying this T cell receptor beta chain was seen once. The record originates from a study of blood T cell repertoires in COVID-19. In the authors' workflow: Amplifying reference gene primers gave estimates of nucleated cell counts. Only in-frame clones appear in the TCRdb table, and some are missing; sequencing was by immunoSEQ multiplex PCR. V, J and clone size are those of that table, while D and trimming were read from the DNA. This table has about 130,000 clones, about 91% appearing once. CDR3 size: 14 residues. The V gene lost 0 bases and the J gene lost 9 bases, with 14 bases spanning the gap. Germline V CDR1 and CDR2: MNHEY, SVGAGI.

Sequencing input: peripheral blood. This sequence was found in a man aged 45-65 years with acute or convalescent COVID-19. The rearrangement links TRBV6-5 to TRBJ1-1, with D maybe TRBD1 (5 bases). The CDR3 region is CASSYSGLGGKAFF. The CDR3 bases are TGTGCCAGCAGTTACTCGGGCCTCGGGGGAAAAGCTTTCTTT.